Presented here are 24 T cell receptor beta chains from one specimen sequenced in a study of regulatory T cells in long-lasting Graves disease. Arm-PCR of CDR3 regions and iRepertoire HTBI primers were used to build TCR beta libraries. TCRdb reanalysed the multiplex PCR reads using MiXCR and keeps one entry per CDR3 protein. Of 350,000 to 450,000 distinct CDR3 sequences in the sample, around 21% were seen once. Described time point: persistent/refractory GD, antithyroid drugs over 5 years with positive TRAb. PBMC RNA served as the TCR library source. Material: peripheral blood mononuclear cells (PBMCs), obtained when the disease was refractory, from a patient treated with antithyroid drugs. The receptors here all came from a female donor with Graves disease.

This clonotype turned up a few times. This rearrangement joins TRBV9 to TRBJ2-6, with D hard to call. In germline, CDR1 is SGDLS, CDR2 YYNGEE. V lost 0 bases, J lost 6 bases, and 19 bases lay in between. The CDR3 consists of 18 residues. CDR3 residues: CASSVAQDRPTPANVLTF. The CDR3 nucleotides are TGTGCCAGCAGCGTAGCCCAGGACCGACCGACGCCGGCCAACGTCCTGACTTTC. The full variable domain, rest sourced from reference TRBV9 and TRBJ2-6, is DSGVTQTPKHLITATGQRVTLRCSPRSGDLSVYWYQQSLDQGLQFLIQYYNGEERAKGNILERFSAQQFPDLHSELNLSSLELGDSALYFCASSVAQDRPTPANVLTFGAGSRLTVL.

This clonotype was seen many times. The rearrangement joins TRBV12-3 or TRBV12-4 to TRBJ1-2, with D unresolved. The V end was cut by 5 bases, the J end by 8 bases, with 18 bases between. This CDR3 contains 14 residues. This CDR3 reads CASSPTDKGGGYTF. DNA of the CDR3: TGTGCCAGCAGTCCGACGGATAAAGGAGGGGGCTACACCTTC.

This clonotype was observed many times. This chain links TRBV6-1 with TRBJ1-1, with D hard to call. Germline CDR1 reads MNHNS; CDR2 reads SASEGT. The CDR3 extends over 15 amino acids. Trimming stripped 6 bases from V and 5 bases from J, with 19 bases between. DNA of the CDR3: TGTGCCAGCAGCAAACTAGGATCCTACAAGACTGAAGCTTTCTTT. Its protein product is CASSKLGSYKTEAFF.

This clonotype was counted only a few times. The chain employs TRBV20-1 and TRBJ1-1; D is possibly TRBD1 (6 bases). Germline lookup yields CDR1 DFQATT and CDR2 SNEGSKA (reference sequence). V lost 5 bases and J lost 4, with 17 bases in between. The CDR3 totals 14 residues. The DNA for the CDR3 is TGCAGTGCTCCAATGGGCTGGGGGGCCACTGAAGCTTTCTTT. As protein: CSAPMGWGATEAFF.

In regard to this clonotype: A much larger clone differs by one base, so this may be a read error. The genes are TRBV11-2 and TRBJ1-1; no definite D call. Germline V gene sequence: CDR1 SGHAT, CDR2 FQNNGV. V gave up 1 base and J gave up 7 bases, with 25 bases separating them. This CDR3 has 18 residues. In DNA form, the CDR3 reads TGTGCCAGCAGCTTAGCGGGCAGAAAGATTGGACCTTACATTGAAGCTTTCTTT. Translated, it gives CASSLAGRKIGPYIEAFF.

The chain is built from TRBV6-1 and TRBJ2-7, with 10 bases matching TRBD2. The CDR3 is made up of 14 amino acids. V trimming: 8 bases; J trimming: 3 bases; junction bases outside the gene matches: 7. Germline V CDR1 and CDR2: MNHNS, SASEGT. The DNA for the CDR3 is TGTGCCAGCGCCCTAGCGGGAGCGGTCTACGAGCAGTACTTC. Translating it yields CASALAGAVYEQYF.

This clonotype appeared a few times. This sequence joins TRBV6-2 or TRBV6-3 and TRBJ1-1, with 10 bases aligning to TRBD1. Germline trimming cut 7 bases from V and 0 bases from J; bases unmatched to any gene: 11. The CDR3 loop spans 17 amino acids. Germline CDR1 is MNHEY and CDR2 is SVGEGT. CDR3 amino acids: CASTNGGTGVMNTEAFF. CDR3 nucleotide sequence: TGTGCCAGCACCAACGGCGGGACAGGGGTCATGAACACTGAAGCTTTCTTT.

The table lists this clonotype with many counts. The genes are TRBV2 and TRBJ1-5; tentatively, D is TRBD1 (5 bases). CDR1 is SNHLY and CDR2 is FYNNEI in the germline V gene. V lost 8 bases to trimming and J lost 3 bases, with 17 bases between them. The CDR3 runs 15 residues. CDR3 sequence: CASGSSLGDNQPQHF. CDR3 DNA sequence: TGTGCCAGCGGGTCGTCTTTGGGGGACAATCAGCCCCAGCATTTT.

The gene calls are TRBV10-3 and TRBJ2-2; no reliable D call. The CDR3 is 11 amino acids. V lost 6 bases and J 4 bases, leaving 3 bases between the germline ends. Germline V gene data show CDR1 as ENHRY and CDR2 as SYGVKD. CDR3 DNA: TGTGCCATCAGAGGCACCGGGGAGCTGTTTTTT. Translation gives CAIRGTGELFF.

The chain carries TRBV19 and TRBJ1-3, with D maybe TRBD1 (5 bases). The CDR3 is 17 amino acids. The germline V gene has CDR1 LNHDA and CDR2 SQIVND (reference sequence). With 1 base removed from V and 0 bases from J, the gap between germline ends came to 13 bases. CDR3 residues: CASSIVDSAISGNTIYF. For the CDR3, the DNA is TGTGCCAGTAGTATAGTCGACAGCGCGATCTCTGGAAACACCATATATTTT.

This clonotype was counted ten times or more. CDR3 loop: CSARGDRDYGYTF. As DNA, the CDR3 is TGCAGTGCTAGAGGAGACAGGGATTATGGCTACACCTTC. The rearrangement joins TRBV20-1 to TRBJ1-2; TRBD1 matches at 7 bases. CDR1 and CDR2 (germline): DFQATT, SNEGSKA (reference sequence). CDR3 length equals 13 residues. Unmatched junction bases numbered 4, after V lost 1 base and J lost 5 bases.

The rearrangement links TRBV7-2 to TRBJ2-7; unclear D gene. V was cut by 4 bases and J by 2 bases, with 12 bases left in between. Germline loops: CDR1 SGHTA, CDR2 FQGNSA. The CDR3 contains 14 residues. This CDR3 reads CASSSTVGTYEQYF. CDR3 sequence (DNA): TGTGCCAGCAGCTCAACGGTAGGAACCTACGAGCAGTACTTC.

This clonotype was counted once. CDR3 DNA sequence: TGTGCCAGCAGCTACGGGTGGACCCAGTACTTC. This encodes CASSYGWTQYF. This rearrangement joins TRBV3-1 to TRBJ2-5; D is unclear. Looked up from germline, CDR1 is LGHDT and CDR2 is YNNKEL (reference sequence). With 5 bases removed from V and 7 bases from J, the gap between germline ends came to 8 bases. CDR3 length equals 11 residues.

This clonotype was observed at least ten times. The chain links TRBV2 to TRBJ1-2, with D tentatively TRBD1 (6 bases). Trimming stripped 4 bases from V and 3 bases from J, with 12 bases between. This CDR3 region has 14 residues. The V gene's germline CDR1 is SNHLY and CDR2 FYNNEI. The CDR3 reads CASSGARGYYGYTF. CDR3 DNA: TGTGCCAGCAGTGGGGCCAGGGGTTACTATGGCTACACCTTC.

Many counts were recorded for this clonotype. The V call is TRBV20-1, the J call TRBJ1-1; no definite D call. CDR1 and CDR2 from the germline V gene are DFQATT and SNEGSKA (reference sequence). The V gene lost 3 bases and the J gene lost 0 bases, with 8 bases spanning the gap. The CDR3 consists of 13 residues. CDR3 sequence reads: CSASAAMNTEAFF. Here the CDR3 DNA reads TGCAGTGCTAGCGCAGCAATGAACACTGAAGCTTTCTTT.

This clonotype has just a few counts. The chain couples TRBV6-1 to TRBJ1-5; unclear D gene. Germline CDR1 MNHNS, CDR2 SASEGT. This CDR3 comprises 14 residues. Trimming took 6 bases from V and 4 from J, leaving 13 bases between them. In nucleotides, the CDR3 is TGTGCCAGCAGCCACCGGGCCCCTAATCAGCCCCAGCATTTT. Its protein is CASSHRAPNQPQHF.

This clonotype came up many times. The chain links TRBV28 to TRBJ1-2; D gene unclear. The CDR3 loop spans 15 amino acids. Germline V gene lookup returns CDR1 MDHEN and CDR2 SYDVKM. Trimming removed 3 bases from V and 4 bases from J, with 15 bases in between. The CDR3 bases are TGTGCCAGCAGTTTGGATGTCGTATCAGTCTATGGCTACACCTTC. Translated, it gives CASSLDVVSVYGYTF.

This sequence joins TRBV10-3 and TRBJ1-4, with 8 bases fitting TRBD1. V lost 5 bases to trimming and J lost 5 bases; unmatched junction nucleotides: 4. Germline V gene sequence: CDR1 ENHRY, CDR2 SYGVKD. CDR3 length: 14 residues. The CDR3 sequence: CAISQGAPNEKLFF. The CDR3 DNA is TGTGCCATCAGTCAGGGGGCACCAAATGAAAAACTGTTTTTT.

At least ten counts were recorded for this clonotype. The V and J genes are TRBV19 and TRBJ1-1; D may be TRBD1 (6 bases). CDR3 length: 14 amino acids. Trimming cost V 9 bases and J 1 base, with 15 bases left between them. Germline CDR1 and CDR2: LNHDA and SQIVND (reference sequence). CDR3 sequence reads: CASSKQGTNTEAFF. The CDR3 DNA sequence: TGTGCCAGCAGCAAACAGGGCACGAACACTGAAGCTTTCTTT.

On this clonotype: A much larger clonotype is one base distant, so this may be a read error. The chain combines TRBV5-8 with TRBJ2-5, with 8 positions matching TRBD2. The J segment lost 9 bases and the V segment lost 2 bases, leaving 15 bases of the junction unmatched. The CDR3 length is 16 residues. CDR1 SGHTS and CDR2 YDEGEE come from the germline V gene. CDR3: CASSFSGTPRREAQYF. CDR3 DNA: TGTGCCAGCAGCTTCTCCGGGACACCCAGGCGGGAGGCCCAGTACTTC. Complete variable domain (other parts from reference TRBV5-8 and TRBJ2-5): EAGVTQSPTHLIKTRGQQATLRCSPISGHTSVYWYQQALGLGLQFLLWYDEGEERNRGNFPPRFSGRQFPNYSSELNVNALELEDSALYLCASSFSGTPRREAQYFGPGTRLLVL.

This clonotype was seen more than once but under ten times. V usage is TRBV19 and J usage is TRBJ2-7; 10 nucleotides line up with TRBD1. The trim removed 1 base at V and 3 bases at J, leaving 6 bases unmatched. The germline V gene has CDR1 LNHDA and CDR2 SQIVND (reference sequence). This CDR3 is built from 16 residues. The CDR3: CASSIAGTGVFYEQYF. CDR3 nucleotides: TGTGCCAGTAGTATAGCTGGGACAGGGGTTTTCTACGAGCAGTACTTC.

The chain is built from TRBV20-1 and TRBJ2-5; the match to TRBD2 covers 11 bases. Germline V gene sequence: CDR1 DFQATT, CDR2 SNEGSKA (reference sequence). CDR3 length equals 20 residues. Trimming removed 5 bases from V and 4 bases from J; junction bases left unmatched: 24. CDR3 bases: TGCAGTGCTGGGTTTTTACCGACTAGCGGGATTACGGGACCTATAGAGACCCAGTACTTC. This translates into CSAGFLPTSGITGPIETQYF.

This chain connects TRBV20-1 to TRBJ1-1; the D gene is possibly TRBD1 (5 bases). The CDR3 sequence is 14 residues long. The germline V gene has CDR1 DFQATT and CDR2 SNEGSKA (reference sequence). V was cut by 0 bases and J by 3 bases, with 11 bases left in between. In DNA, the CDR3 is TGCAGTGCTAGAGATCTGGGGGTTGACACTGAAGCTTTCTTT. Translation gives CSARDLGVDTEAFF.

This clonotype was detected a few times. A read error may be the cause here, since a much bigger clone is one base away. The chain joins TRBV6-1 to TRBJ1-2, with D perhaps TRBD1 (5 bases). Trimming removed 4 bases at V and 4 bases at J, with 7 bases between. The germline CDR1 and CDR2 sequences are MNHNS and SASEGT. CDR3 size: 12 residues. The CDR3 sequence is CASSGGPYGYTF. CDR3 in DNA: TGTGCCAGCAGTGGGGGACCCTATGGCTACACCTTC.